Sequencing of this T cell receptor beta chain was carried out in a study of blood T cell repertoires in COVID-19. Here immunoSEQ multiplex PCR was the method, and the copy in TCRdb shows in-frame clones only, minus some. The sample lists about 220,000 clones, more than 75% seen once, with approximately 5% in the top ten. CDR1 LGHNA and CDR2 YSLEER come from the germline V gene. The CDR3 contains 16 residues. V dropped 0 bases and J dropped 3 bases, with 13 bases sitting between them. The sequenced sample was peripheral blood. The source is a woman aged 65 to 85 with COVID-19, enrolled during active disease. The chain employs TRBV4-3 and TRBJ2-3, with D perhaps matching TRBD1 (6 bases). The CDR3 is CASSQEGARVTDTQYF. The CDR3 region has the DNA TGCGCCAGCAGCCAAGAGGGGGCCAGGGTAACAGATACGCAGTATTTT.